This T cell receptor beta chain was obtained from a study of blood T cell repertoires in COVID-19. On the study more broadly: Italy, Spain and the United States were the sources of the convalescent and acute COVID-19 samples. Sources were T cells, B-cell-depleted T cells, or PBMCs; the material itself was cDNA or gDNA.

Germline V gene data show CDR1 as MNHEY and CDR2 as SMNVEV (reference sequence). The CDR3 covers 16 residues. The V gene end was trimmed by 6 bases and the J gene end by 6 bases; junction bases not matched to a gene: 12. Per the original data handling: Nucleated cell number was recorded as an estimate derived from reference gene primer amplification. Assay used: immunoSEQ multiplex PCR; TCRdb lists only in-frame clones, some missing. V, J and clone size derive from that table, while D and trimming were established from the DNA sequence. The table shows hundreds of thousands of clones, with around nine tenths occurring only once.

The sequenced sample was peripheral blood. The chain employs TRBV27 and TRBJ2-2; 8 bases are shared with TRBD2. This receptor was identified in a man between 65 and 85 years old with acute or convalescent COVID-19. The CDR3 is CASSLAGTSKPGELFF. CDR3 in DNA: TGTGCCAGCAGCCTCGCCGGGACTAGTAAACCCGGGGAGCTGTTTTTT.